This T cell receptor (beta chain) was recovered during a study of blood T cell repertoires in COVID-19. Germline CDR1 and CDR2: WNHNN and SYGVQD (reference sequence). V gave up 0 bases and J gave up 4 bases; unmatched junction bases: 11. The CDR3 runs 19 residues. The method was immunoSEQ multiplex PCR; TCRdb's version includes in-frame clones alone and lacks a portion of them. Counted here are roughly 200,000 clones, 70% to 90% occurring once; the ten biggest clones make up about 4.7%. Sequencing input: PBMCs or T cells enriched from blood (not recorded which). The origin of this receptor is a woman aged 25 to 39 who had been exposed to COVID-19. The genes are TRBV10-1 and TRBJ2-2; 10 bases match TRBD1. The CDR3 region is CASSESRRQGAGGTGELFF. The CDR3 DNA reads as TGCGCCAGCAGTGAGTCCAGGAGACAGGGGGCCGGGGGCACCGGGGAGCTGTTTTTT.